This T cell receptor beta chain was identified during a study of T cell repertoires in cytomegalovirus infection. In the study overall: CMV epitopes that were recently identified and HLA-C-restricted were used alongside well-studied HLA-B-restricted ones. Public TCR beta signatures were indicative of both CMV infection and a matching HLA type. Broader study findings: CMV-specific HLA-C-restricted TCR beta clonotypes dominated the ex vivo response.

Via MiXCR, TCRdb re-called the reads, giving one row per CDR3 protein. The sample holds about 920,000 distinct CDR3 sequences, roughly 31% seen once. Germline V gives CDR1 SGHTA, CDR2 FQGNSA. This CDR3 has 19 residues. Trimming shortened V by 0 bases and J by 4 bases, and 24 bases separated the two germline ends. This clonotype was picked up many times. The antigen is undetermined. The TCR originated in a human donor in good health (CMV status not recorded). Some clones in this sample may be carry-over from other donors' samples. The chain has TRBV7-2 and TRBJ1-1, with a tentative D call TRBD1 (5 bases). The sample here was cultured CD8+ T cells from PBMCs, taken from culture after CMV antigen stimulation. CDR3 amino acids: CASSLAFHDSFFWTTEAFF. The CDR3 DNA reads TGTGCCAGCAGCTTAGCGTTTCACGACAGTTTTTTTTGGACCACTGAAGCTTTCTTT.